These 7 T cell receptor beta chains came from one sample sequenced in a study of blood T cell repertoires in COVID-19. Clones were sequenced by immunoSEQ multiplex PCR, and TCRdb holds only the in-frame ones, with some missing. This sample has roughly 110,000 clones, with around nine tenths found just once. Sequenced material: peripheral blood. These receptors came from a woman aged 25 to 45 with acute or convalescent COVID-19.

The rearrangement links TRBV6-6 to TRBJ2-1; 9 nucleotides line up with TRBD1. V lost 0 bases and J lost 8; bases outside the gene matches: 5. The CDR3 loop spans 15 amino acids. The V gene's germline CDR1 is MNHNY and CDR2 SVGAGI (reference sequence). The CDR3: CASSYSGTGPHEQFF. The CDR3, as DNA: TGTGCCAGCAGTTACTCCGGGACAGGGCCCCATGAGCAGTTCTTC.

The V and J genes are TRBV7-7 and TRBJ2-2, with D tentatively TRBD2 (6 bases). V lost 5 bases, J lost 4 bases, and 17 bases lay in between. This CDR3 is built from 16 residues. Germline values: CDR1 SSHAT, CDR2 FNYEAQ (reference sequence). The CDR3 sequence: CASSVGRTISTGELFF. In DNA, the CDR3 is TGTGCCAGCAGCGTCGGGCGGACTATATCCACCGGGGAGCTGTTTTTT.

This sequence joins TRBV3-1 (or the pseudogene TRBV3-2) and TRBJ1-3; the match to TRBD1 covers 7 bases. The J segment lost 0 bases and the V segment lost 3 bases, leaving 2 bases of the junction unmatched. Germline assignment: CDR1 LGHDT and CDR2 YNNKEL (reference sequence). This CDR3 region has 15 residues. CDR3 in DNA: TGTGCCAGCAGCCAGACAGGGCCCTCTGGAAACACCATATATTTT. Residues: CASSQTGPSGNTIYF.

The V and J genes are TRBV29-1 and TRBJ2-1; 8 positions match TRBD2. The CDR3 spans 14 residues. V was clipped by 3 bases and J by 0 bases; unmatched bases: 1. CDR1 and CDR2 (germline): SQVTM, ANQGSEA. The chain's CDR3 is CSVDGTSSYNEQFF. The DNA for the CDR3 is TGCAGCGTTGACGGGACTAGCTCCTACAATGAGCAGTTCTTC.

The chain joins TRBV28 to TRBJ1-2; a weak D match, TRBD1 (5 bases). CDR3 size: 17 residues. The germline gives CDR1 MDHEN, CDR2 SYDVKM. The V end lost 5 bases, the J end lost 5 bases, and 24 bases lay between the germline ends. For the CDR3, the DNA is TGTGCCAGCAGTCCCTATTCGGCAGGGCCCATGATGTATGGCTACACCTTC. This gives the protein CASSPYSAGPMMYGYTF.

V gene TRBV4-1 combines with J gene TRBJ1-2, with D possibly matching TRBD1 (6 bases). Germline CDR1 is MGHRA and CDR2 is YSYEKL. The CDR3 contains 13 residues. The V end was cut by 0 bases, the J end by 8 bases, with 10 bases between. Here the CDR3 DNA reads TGCGCCAGCAGCCAAGACAGGGGTGGGGGCTACACCTTC. Translating it yields CASSQDRGGGYTF.

The chain recombines TRBV24-1 with TRBJ2-5, with 12 bases fitting TRBD1. CDR1 is KGHDR, CDR2 SFDVKD, per germline. Trimming took 3 bases from V and 3 from J; bases not matched to a gene: 4. This CDR3 has 16 amino acids. CDR3 sequence reads: CATSDTGQGAKETQYF. CDR3 DNA sequence: TGTGCCACCAGTGATACGGGACAGGGGGCTAAAGAGACCCAGTACTTC.